The 14 T cell receptor beta chains in this list originate from one sample, sequenced in a study of T cells in Graves' hyperthyroidism and ophthalmopathy. RNA transcripts yielded amplified TCR beta CDR3 regions. HTBI primers were used for first-round RT-PCR of the TCR CDR3. TCRdb independently ran MiXCR on the multiplex PCR reads; one entry per CDR3 protein. The sample contains 550,000 to 700,000 distinct CDR3 sequences, about 14% of which appear only once. The sequencing input was blood. The receptor source for this set is a woman aged 40 to 50 with Graves' ophthalmopathy.

This clonotype was detected many times. The chain is built from TRBV28 and TRBJ1-5; weak D call: TRBD1 (5 bases). The CDR3 length is 15 residues. Germline values: CDR1 MDHEN, CDR2 SYDVKM. V dropped 6 bases and J dropped 5 bases, with 17 bases sitting between them. The CDR3 nucleotides are TGTGCCAGCAGGGGCGGGACGTCTAGGGATCAGCCCCAGCATTTT. Encoded protein: CASRGGTSRDQPQHF.

This clonotype showed up many times. This chain links TRBV5-1 with TRBJ2-4, with D hard to call. Per the germline V gene, CDR1 is SGHRS and CDR2 is YFSETQ. This CDR3 region has 14 residues. Trimming took off 4 bases at V and 5 bases at J, with 13 bases between the two ends. The CDR3 sequence: CASSDSGPQNIQYF. As DNA, the CDR3 is TGCGCCAGCAGCGATTCAGGACCTCAAAACATTCAGTACTTC.

This clonotype occurred many times. This chain connects TRBV19 to TRBJ2-5; 13 bases match TRBD2. With 4 bases clipped from V and 5 bases from J, the junction kept 10 bases outside the gene matches. CDR3 length: 17 residues. Germline values: CDR1 LNHDA, CDR2 SQIVND (reference sequence). CDR3 nucleotides: TGTGCCAGTAGTACGTGGACTAGCGGGAGTTCTATGGAGACCCAGTACTTC. Residues: CASSTWTSGSSMETQYF.

The V call is TRBV6-1, the J call TRBJ1-1, with D perhaps TRBD1 (6 bases). The CDR3 has 15 residues. CDR1 is MNHNS and CDR2 is SASEGT in the germline V gene. Trimming took off 6 bases at V and 3 bases at J, with 17 bases between the two ends. CDR3 nucleotide sequence: TGTGCCAGCAGATCTATACGTGGGGGCGACACTGAAGCTTTCTTT. Translated: CASRSIRGGDTEAFF.

The table lists this clonotype with many counts. V is TRBV18 and J is TRBJ2-4, with TRBD1 matching 8 bases. The CDR3 consists of 14 residues. Germline V gene sequence: CDR1 KGHSH, CDR2 LQKENI. V lost 3 bases to trimming and J lost 9 bases; unmatched junction nucleotides: 7. In DNA, the CDR3 is TGTGCCAGCTCACCGTCGGGACAGGCCAGCATTCAGTACTTC. Translated: CASSPSGQASIQYF.

The table lists this clonotype with a few counts. The V and J genes are TRBV28 and TRBJ1-1, with D unresolved. The germline V gene has CDR1 MDHEN and CDR2 SYDVKM. V dropped 2 bases and J dropped 0 bases, with 22 bases sitting between them. The CDR3 runs 19 residues. In DNA, the CDR3 is TGTGCCAGCAGTTTAATACCCCTCGGGCGGGGTAAAATGAACACTGAAGCTTTCTTT. Translated, it gives CASSLIPLGRGKMNTEAFF.

This clonotype turned up a few times. The gene calls are TRBV13 and TRBJ2-7; 7 nucleotides agree with TRBD1. The trim removed 8 bases at V and 3 bases at J, leaving 10 bases unmatched. This CDR3 spans 14 amino acids. The germline CDR1 and CDR2 sequences are PRHDT and FYEKMQ (reference sequence). The CDR3 coding sequence is TGTGCCAGCTCCATTACAGGGGCGATCTACGAGCAGTACTTC. It is translated as CASSITGAIYEQYF.

The rearrangement joins TRBV30 to TRBJ1-3, with a weak D call TRBD1 (6 bases). CDR1 GTSNPN and CDR2 SVGIG come from the germline V gene (reference sequence). This CDR3 is 13 amino acids long. V lost 7 bases and J 1 base, leaving 11 bases between the germline ends. DNA for the CDR3: TGTGCCTTGGACAGCGCTTCTGGAAACACCATATATTTT. It translates to CALDSASGNTIYF.

This clonotype was found many times. The CDR3 DNA follows: TGCGCCAGCAGCTTGTTGGCTCCGGGGCCGGTCTCCAACACTGAAGCTTTCTTT. This sequence encodes CASSLLAPGPVSNTEAFF. V and J are TRBV5-1 and TRBJ1-1, with a tentative D call TRBD1 (5 bases). Germline lookup yields CDR1 SGHRS and CDR2 YFSETQ. The CDR3 is 18 residues long. Trimming stripped 1 base from V and 2 bases from J, with 21 bases between.

This clonotype was counted at least ten times. The chain carries TRBV11-2 and TRBJ2-5; D may be TRBD2 (6 bases). Trimming removed 5 bases from V and 2 bases from J, with 15 bases in between. The CDR3 has 15 amino acids. The germline CDR1 and CDR2 sequences are SGHAT and FQNNGV. The CDR3 DNA reads TGTGCCAGCAGCCCTGCGGGGCCCCGACAAGAGACCCAGTACTTC. It codes for CASSPAGPRQETQYF.

This clonotype has ten or more counts. This chain links TRBV5-1 with TRBJ2-7; a possible D gene is TRBD2 (6 bases). Germline CDR1 SGHRS, CDR2 YFSETQ. V lost 4 bases to trimming and J lost 6 bases, with 17 bases between them. This CDR3 contains 14 residues. CDR3 coding DNA: TGCGCCAGCAGCCCTATAGGGAGCGGGCGCGAGCAGTACTTC. This sequence encodes CASSPIGSGREQYF.

This clonotype was detected many times. This rearrangement joins TRBV6-2 or TRBV6-3 to TRBJ1-1; 8 nucleotides line up with TRBD1. The length of the CDR3 is 14 residues. Germline values: CDR1 MNHEY, CDR2 SVGEGT. V shed 5 bases, J shed 5 bases, and the junction held 7 bases outside the gene matches. CDR3 sequence: CASSQQGGGTEAFF. The CDR3 coding sequence is TGTGCCAGCAGTCAACAGGGGGGCGGTACTGAAGCTTTCTTT.

The table lists this clonotype with a few counts. The chain carries TRBV19 and TRBJ2-7, with TRBD1 as a possible D gene (6 bases). Germline CDR1 and CDR2: LNHDA and SQIVND (reference sequence). V gave up 4 bases and J gave up 2 bases, with 15 bases separating them. This CDR3 is built from 15 residues. As DNA, the CDR3 is TGTGCCAGTAGTAAAAGAAGGGACAACCCCTACGAGCAGTACTTC. Translated, it gives CASSKRRDNPYEQYF.

This clonotype was seen repeatedly, ten times or more. This sequence joins TRBV2 and TRBJ1-5; D is possibly TRBD1 (5 bases). This CDR3 is built from 16 residues. The germline CDR1 and CDR2 sequences are SNHLY and FYNNEI. V lost 2 bases and J lost 4, with 15 bases in between. CDR3 bases: TGTGCCAGCAGTGAACAGGGCGCGTTAGCTAATCAGCCCCAGCATTTT. Its protein product is CASSEQGALANQPQHF.